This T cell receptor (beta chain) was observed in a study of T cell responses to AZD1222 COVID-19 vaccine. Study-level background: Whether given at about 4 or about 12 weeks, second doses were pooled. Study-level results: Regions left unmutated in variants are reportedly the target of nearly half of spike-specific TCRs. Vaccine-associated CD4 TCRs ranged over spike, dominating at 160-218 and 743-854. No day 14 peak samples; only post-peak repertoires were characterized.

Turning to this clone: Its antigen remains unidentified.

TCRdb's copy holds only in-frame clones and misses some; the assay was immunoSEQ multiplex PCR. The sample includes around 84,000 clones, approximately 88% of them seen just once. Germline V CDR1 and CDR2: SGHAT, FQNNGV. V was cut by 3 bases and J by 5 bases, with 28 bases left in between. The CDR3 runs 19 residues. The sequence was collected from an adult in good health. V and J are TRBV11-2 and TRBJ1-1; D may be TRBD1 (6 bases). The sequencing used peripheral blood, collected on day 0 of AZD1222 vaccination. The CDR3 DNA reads TGTGCCAGCAGCTTTTATTCTATCCGCGGTCGCAGGGGCCGGACTGAAGCTTTCTTT. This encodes CASSFYSIRGRRGRTEAFF.